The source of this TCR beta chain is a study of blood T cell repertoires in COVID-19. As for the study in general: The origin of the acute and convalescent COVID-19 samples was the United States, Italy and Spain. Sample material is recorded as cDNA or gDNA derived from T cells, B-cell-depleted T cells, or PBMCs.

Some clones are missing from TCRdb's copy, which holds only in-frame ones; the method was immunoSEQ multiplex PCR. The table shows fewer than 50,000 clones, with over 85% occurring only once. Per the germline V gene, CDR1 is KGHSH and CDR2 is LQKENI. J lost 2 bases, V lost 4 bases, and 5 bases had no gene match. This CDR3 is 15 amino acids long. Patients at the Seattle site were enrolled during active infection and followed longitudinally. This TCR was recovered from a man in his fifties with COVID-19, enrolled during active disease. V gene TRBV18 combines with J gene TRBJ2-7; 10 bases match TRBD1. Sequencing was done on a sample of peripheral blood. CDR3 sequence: CASSLRDRGTYEQYF. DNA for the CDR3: TGTGCCAGCTCACTCCGGGACAGGGGCACCTACGAGCAGTACTTC. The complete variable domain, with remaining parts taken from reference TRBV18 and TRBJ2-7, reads NAGVMQNPRHLVRRRGQEARLRCSPMKGHSHVYWYRQLPEEGLKFMVYLQKENIIDESGMPKERFSAEFPKEGPSILRIQQVVRGDSAAYFCASSLRDRGTYEQYFGPGTRLTVT.